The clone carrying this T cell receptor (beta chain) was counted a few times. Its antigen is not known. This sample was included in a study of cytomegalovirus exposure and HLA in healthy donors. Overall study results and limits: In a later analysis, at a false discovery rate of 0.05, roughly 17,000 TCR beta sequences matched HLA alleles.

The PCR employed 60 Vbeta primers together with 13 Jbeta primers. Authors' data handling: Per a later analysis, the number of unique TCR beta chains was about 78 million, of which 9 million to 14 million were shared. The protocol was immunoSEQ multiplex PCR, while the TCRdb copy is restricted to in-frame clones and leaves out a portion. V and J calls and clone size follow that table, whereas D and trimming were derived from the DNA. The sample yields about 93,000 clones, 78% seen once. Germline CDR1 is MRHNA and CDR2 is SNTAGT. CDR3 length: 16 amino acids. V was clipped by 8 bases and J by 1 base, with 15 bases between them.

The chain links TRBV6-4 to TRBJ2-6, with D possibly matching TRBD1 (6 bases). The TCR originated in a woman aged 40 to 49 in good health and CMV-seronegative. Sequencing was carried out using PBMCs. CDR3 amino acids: CASSETGLSGANVLTF. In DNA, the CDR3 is TGTGCCAGCTCAGAGACAGGCCTTTCTGGGGCCAACGTCCTGACTTTC.